These 9 T cell receptor beta chains came from one sample sequenced in a study of blood T cells in healthy people across ages (dated by TCRdb to the mid-2010s). To prepare the library, 5' RACE was applied. The sequencer was an Illumina HiSeq 2500. The second PCR ran for about 6 to 11 cycles and used a J-beta primer mix along with a sample-barcoded 5' primer. TCRdb reworked the public reads: Q25 trimming with fastp, MiXCR clone assembly, productive beta chains retained. Each CDR3 protein appears once, grouped with its most common genes and DNA. The sample table holds about a million distinct CDR3 sequences, of which 40% to 60% were seen once. The ten largest clones capture around an eighth of the sample. The sequencing sample was made of blood. These TCRs come from a man under 40 in good health.

The chain is built from TRBV20-1 and TRBJ2-3; 10 nucleotides agree with TRBD2. Germline values: CDR1 DFQATT, CDR2 SNEGSKA (reference sequence). CDR3 length equals 17 residues. V gave up 4 bases and J gave up 0 bases; unmatched junction bases: 10. The CDR3 DNA follows: TGCAGTGCTACGAAGCGGGGGGGGACGACTAGCACAGATACGCAGTATTTT. Translated, it gives CSATKRGGTTSTDTQYF.

This clonotype appeared a single time. The chain joins TRBV6-5 to TRBJ2-5; D is possibly TRBD1 (5 bases). The J call is in doubt because the DNA end fits TRBJ2-7 better. In germline, CDR1 is MNHEY, CDR2 SVGAGI. There are 16 residues in the CDR3. CDR3 in DNA: TGTGCCAGCAGTACCCAGGGTTCCCGCGACGGGTACGAGCAGTACTTC. Protein sequence: CASSTQGSRDGYEQYF.

This clonotype was seen only a few times. CDR3: CASSLAANNQPQHF. The CDR3 DNA follows: TGTGCCAGCAGCTTAGCAGCCAACAATCAGCCCCAGCATTTT. The chain has TRBV7-6 and TRBJ1-5; D is unresolved. This CDR3 has 14 residues. V was pared by 0 bases and J by 3 bases, with 6 bases between. The germline V gene has CDR1 SGHVS and CDR2 FNYEAQ.

The chain recombines TRBV5-1 with TRBJ2-5; the D is unclear. Germline V gene lookup returns CDR1 SGHRS and CDR2 YFSETQ. Trimming shortened V by 4 bases and J by 0 bases, and 16 bases separated the two germline ends. The CDR3 extends over 16 amino acids. CDR3 coding DNA: TGCGCCAGCAGCCTCAATGTGGGTGTGTACCAAGAGACCCAGTACTTC. Protein: CASSLNVGVYQETQYF.

This clonotype came up a few times. V gene TRBV29-1 combines with J gene TRBJ2-1; 11 nucleotides agree with TRBD2. This CDR3 contains 14 residues. V lost 5 bases to trimming and J lost 4 bases; unmatched junction nucleotides: 4. Germline V gene sequence: CDR1 SQVTM, CDR2 ANQGSEA. DNA for the CDR3: TGCAGCGTTTCATCTAGCGGGGGGTACAATGAGCAGTTCTTC. This gives the protein CSVSSSGGYNEQFF.

This clonotype was detected a few times. The V call is TRBV3-1, the J call TRBJ2-4, with TRBD2 as a possible D gene (5 bases). CDR1 is LGHDT, CDR2 YNNKEL, per germline (reference sequence). The CDR3 sequence is 12 residues long. V dropped 4 bases and J dropped 13 bases, with 14 bases sitting between them. The CDR3 reads CASSPMDLKQYF. CDR3 bases: TGTGCCAGCAGCCCCATGGACTTAAAGCAGTACTTC.

CDR3 sequence: CASTQGLAGATFF. The CDR3 DNA reads as TGTGCCAGCACCCAGGGACTAGCGGGGGCCACGTTCTTC. The chain has TRBV6-2 or TRBV6-3 and TRBJ2-1; TRBD2 matches at 14 bases. With V trimmed by 7 bases and J by 15 bases, 8 bases remained unmatched. The CDR3 is made up of 13 amino acids. Germline V gene data show CDR1 as MNHEY and CDR2 as SVGEGT.

The chain uses TRBV4-3 and TRBJ2-5; D is perhaps TRBD1 or TRBD2 (5 bases each). Germline V lookup: CDR1 LGHNA, CDR2 YSLEER. This CDR3 has 16 amino acids. Trimming removed 0 bases at V and 11 bases at J, with 22 bases between. The CDR3 DNA is TGCGCCAGCAGCCAAGATCCCCCGGGACCCTACAATGAGCAGTACTTC. Translated: CASSQDPPGPYNEQYF.

The CDR3 DNA reads TGTGCCCTAGGCAGCACAGATACGCAGTATTTT. Translating it yields CALGSTDTQYF. V is TRBV28 and J is TRBJ2-3; D not certain. V lost 11 bases and J lost 0, with 6 bases in between. The CDR3 extends over 11 amino acids. Per germline, CDR1 MDHEN and CDR2 SYDVKM.